The rows below give T cell receptor beta chains drawn from one sample of a study of T cells in Graves' hyperthyroidism and ophthalmopathy. TCRdb ran MiXCR on the multiplex PCR reads and lists one entry per CDR3 protein. The sample consists of some 530,000 distinct CDR3 sequences, 22% of them appearing once. Sequenced: blood. These receptors all come from an older woman with Graves' ophthalmopathy. The CDR3 runs from the conserved cysteine through the conserved F or W. The order of the fields is D gene, clone size, V gene, J gene, CDR3 protein, CDR3 DNA. D genes are given only for firm matches. Where a row states a size, it is once, few, many or the class of an expanded clone; other rows omit it.

D gene: TRBD1
clone size: many
V gene: TRBV12-3/TRBV12-4
J gene: TRBJ2-7
CDR3 protein: CASSPSTGPYEQYF
CDR3 DNA: TGTGCCAGCAGTCCCTCGACAGGGCCCTACGAGCAGTACTTC

D gene: -
clone size: -
V gene: TRBV6-1
J gene: TRBJ2-7
CDR3 protein: CASRIYMGGASYEQYF
CDR3 DNA: TGTGCCAGCAGGATTTATATGGGGGGCGCTTCCTACGAGCAGTACTTC

D gene: -
clone size: many
V gene: TRBV7-8
J gene: TRBJ2-3
CDR3 protein: CASSLSTTDTQYF
CDR3 DNA: TGTGCCAGCAGCTTGTCGACTACAGATACGCAGTATTTT

D gene: TRBD2
clone size: few
V gene: TRBV7-2
J gene: TRBJ2-1
CDR3 protein: CASSRTSGNVYNEQFF
CDR3 DNA: TGTGCCAGCAGCCGGACTAGCGGGAACGTCTACAATGAGCAGTTCTTC

D gene: -
clone size: few
V gene: TRBV3-1
J gene: TRBJ2-7
CDR3 protein: CASSPWTVPYEQYF
CDR3 DNA: TGTGCCAGCTCACCGTGGACGGTCCCCTACGAGCAGTACTTC

D gene: -
clone size: few
V gene: TRBV19
J gene: TRBJ1-2
CDR3 protein: CASSPGVSSYGYTF
CDR3 DNA: TGTGCCAGTAGCCCGGGGGTCTCGTCCTATGGCTACACCTTC

D gene: TRBD2
clone size: many
V gene: TRBV9
J gene: TRBJ2-5
CDR3 protein: CASSPPGGGGQETQYF
CDR3 DNA: TGTGCCAGCAGCCCCCCCGGCGGGGGAGGGCAAGAGACCCAGTACTTC

D gene: -
clone size: few
V gene: TRBV14
J gene: TRBJ2-1
CDR3 protein: CASSQDRGLAPYNEQFF
CDR3 DNA: TGTGCCAGCAGCCAAGATCGGGGGCTAGCACCCTACAATGAGCAGTTCTTC

D gene: TRBD2
clone size: few
V gene: TRBV7-9
J gene: TRBJ2-7
CDR3 protein: CASSLAGVHGEQYF
CDR3 DNA: TGTGCCAGCAGCTTGGCGGGAGTGCACGGCGAGCAGTACTTC

D gene: TRBD2
clone size: few
V gene: TRBV30
J gene: TRBJ2-3
CDR3 protein: CAWGELGGSGDTQYF
CDR3 DNA: TGTGCCTGGGGGGAATTAGGCGGGAGTGGAGATACGCAGTATTTT

D gene: -
clone size: many
V gene: TRBV28
J gene: TRBJ1-5
CDR3 protein: CASSLTDSNQPQHF
CDR3 DNA: TGTGCCAGCAGTTTGACAGATAGCAATCAGCCCCAGCATTTT

D gene: TRBD2
clone size: few
V gene: TRBV6-1
J gene: TRBJ2-3
CDR3 protein: CASSVRTSGSTDTQYF
CDR3 DNA: TGTGCCAGCAGTGTTCGGACTAGCGGGAGTACAGATACGCAGTATTTT

D gene: TRBD2
clone size: -
V gene: TRBV18
J gene: TRBJ2-7
CDR3 protein: CASSPPTSGRASEQYF
CDR3 DNA: TGTGCCAGCTCACCACCGACTAGCGGGAGGGCCTCCGAGCAGTACTTC

D gene: -
clone size: once
V gene: TRBV29-1
J gene: TRBJ2-6
CDR3 protein: CSVFDSLTGANVLTF
CDR3 DNA: TGCAGCGTCTTCGACAGTTTAACTGGGGCCAACGTCCTGACTTTC

D gene: -
clone size: few
V gene: TRBV4-1
J gene: TRBJ1-5
CDR3 protein: CASSQEGSGLVQPQHF
CDR3 DNA: TGCGCCAGCAGCCAAGAGGGGTCAGGGCTGGTTCAGCCCCAGCATTTT

D gene: -
clone size: -
V gene: TRBV4-1
J gene: TRBJ2-7
CDR3 protein: CASSQDASLRQYF
CDR3 DNA: TGCGCCAGCAGCCAAGATGCCAGCCTCCGGCAGTACTTC

D gene: -
clone size: -
V gene: TRBV5-1
J gene: TRBJ2-3
CDR3 protein: CASSSRTLGTDTQYF
CDR3 DNA: TGCGCCAGCAGCTCGAGGACCCTTGGGACAGATACGCAGTATTTT

D gene: TRBD1
clone size: few
V gene: TRBV12-3/TRBV12-4
J gene: TRBJ2-7
CDR3 protein: CASSLDRGPNEQYF
CDR3 DNA: TGTGCCAGCAGCCTGGACAGGGGTCCCAACGAGCAGTACTTC

D gene: -
clone size: few
V gene: TRBV19
J gene: TRBJ2-1
CDR3 protein: CASGQIYSLYNEQFF
CDR3 DNA: TGTGCCAGCGGTCAAATCTATAGCCTCTACAATGAGCAGTTCTTC

D gene: TRBD1
clone size: few
V gene: TRBV7-3
J gene: TRBJ2-2
CDR3 protein: CASSLDRGRTGELFF
CDR3 DNA: TGTGCCAGCAGCCTGGACAGGGGGCGCACCGGGGAGCTGTTTTTT

D gene: TRBD1
clone size: few
V gene: TRBV6-1
J gene: TRBJ1-1
CDR3 protein: CASSVRTGDTEAFF
CDR3 DNA: TGTGCCAGCAGTGTACGGACAGGGGACACTGAAGCTTTCTTT

D gene: -
clone size: -
V gene: TRBV14
J gene: TRBJ2-7
CDR3 protein: CASSQDYGELHEQYF
CDR3 DNA: TGTGCCAGCAGCCAAGATTACGGGGAGCTCCACGAGCAGTACTTC

D gene: -
clone size: few
V gene: TRBV3-1
J gene: TRBJ2-1
CDR3 protein: CASSRQMGEQFF
CDR3 DNA: TGTGCCAGCAGCCGGCAGATGGGTGAGCAGTTCTTC

D gene: -
clone size: many
V gene: TRBV12-3/TRBV12-4
J gene: TRBJ2-1
CDR3 protein: CASSFATGTYNEQFF
CDR3 DNA: TGTGCCAGCAGTTTTGCAACAGGGACCTACAATGAGCAGTTCTTC

D gene: -
clone size: few
V gene: TRBV5-1
J gene: TRBJ2-7
CDR3 protein: CASRSQGYEQYF
CDR3 DNA: TGCGCCAGCAGATCACAGGGCTACGAGCAGTACTTC

D gene: -
clone size: once
V gene: TRBV28
J gene: TRBJ1-5
CDR3 protein: CASSLSSRSSGKHF
CDR3 DNA: TGTGCCAGCAGTTTGTCATCAAGGTCGTCAGGGAAGCATTTT

D gene: -
clone size: -
V gene: TRBV7-6
J gene: TRBJ2-2
CDR3 protein: CASSWETNTGELFF
CDR3 DNA: TGTGCCAGCAGCTGGGAAACAAACACCGGGGAGCTGTTTTTT